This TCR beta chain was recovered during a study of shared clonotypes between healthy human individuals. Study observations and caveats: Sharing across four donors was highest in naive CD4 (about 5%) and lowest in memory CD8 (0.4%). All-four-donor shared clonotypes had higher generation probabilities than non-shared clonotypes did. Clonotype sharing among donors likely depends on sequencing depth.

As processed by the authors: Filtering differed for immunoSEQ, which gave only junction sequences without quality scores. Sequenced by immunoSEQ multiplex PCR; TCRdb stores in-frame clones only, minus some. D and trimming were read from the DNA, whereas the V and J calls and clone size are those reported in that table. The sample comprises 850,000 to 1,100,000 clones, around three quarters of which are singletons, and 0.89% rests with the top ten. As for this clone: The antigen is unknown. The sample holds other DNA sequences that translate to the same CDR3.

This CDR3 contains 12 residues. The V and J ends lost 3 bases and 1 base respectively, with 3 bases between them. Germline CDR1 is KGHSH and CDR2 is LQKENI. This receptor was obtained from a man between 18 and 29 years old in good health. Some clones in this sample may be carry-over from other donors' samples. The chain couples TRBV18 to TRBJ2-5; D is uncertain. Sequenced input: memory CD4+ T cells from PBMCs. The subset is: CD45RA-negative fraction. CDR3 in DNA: TGTGCCAGCTCACCGGGCCAAGAGACCCAGTACTTC. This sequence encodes CASSPGQETQYF.